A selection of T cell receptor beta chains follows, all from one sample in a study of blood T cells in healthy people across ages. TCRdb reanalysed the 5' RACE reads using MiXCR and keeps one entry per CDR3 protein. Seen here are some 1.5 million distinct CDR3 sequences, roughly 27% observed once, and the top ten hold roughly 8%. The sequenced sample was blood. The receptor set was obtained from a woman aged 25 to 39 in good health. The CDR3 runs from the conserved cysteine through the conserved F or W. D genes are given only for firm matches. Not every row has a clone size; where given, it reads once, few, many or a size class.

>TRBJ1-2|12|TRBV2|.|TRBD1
TGTGCCAGCAGCCGGGACAGCCCTGGCTACACCTTC
CASSRDSPGYTF
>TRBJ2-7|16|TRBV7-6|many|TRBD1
TGTGCCAGCAGCCCGCTAGACACAGGGGGCTCCTACGAGCAGTACTTC
CASSPLDTGGSYEQYF
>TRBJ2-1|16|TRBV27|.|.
TGTGCCAGCGGGTACTTGGGGGTAGGGTCCTACAATGAGCAGTTCTTC
CASGYLGVGSYNEQFF
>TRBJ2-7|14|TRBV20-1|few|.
TGCAGTGCTAGAGATTCTAAGACTGTCTACGAGCAGTACTTC
CSARDSKTVYEQYF
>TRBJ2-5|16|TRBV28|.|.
TGTGCCAGCAGCAACCCCGCGACAGTCGACCAAGAGACCCAGTACTTC
CASSNPATVDQETQYF
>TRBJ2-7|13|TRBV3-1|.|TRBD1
TGTGCCAGCAGCCAAAGGGGGCTCAACGAGCAGTACTTC
CASSQRGLNEQYF
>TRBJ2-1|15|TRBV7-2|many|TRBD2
TGTGCCAGCAGCTCGGGACTAGCGGGAGGTCCTGAGCAGTTCTTC
CASSSGLAGGPEQFF
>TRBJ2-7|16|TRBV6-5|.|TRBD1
TGTGCCAGCAGCCGATCCGGACAGGCGATCACCTACGAGCAGTACTTC
CASSRSGQAITYEQYF
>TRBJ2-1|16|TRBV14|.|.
TGTGCCAGCAGCCGGGGGAGGGACAGTTCCTACAATGAGCAGTTCTTC
CASSRGRDSSYNEQFF
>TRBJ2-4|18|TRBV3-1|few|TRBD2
TGTGCCAGCAGCAATTCCCGGGAAGCGGGGTTAGCCAAAAACATTCAGTACTTC
CASSNSREAGLAKNIQYF
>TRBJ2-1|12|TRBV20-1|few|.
TGCAGTGCTATCCCCGGTATGAATGAGCAGTTCTTC
CSAIPGMNEQFF
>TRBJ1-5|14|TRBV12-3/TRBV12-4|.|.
TGTGCCAGCAGTTTAAGGGGGGCCGCTCAGCCCCAGCATTTT
CASSLRGAAQPQHF
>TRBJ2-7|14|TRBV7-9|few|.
TGTGCCGGCAGCACTCCTAGACACGTTGACGAGCAGTACTTC
CAGSTPRHVDEQYF
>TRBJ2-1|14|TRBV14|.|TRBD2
TGTGCCAGCAGCCAAGATATAGCGGGGGGTTTGCGGTTCTTC
CASSQDIAGGLRFF
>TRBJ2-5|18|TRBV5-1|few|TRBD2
TGCGCCAGCAGCTTGGGACTAGCGAGCCACAATAAACAAGAGACCCAGTACTTC
CASSLGLASHNKQETQYF
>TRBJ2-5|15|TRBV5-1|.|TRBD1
TGCGCCAGCAGCGCGGGGACAGGGGGTATTAAGACCCAGTACTTC
CASSAGTGGIKTQYF
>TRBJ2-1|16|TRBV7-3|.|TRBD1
TGTGCCAGCAGCTCGAACAGGGACAGGGGTCTGAATGAGCAGTTCTTC
CASSSNRDRGLNEQFF
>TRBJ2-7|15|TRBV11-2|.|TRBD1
TGTGCCAGCAGCTTAGAGAGGGGGCGATACTACGAGCAGTACTTC
CASSLERGRYYEQYF
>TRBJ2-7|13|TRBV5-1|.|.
TGCGCCAGCAGATCGGCAGGGAACGGCGAGCAGTACTTC
CASRSAGNGEQYF
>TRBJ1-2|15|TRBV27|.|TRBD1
TGTGCCAGCAGTTTCCTGGACAGGGGGTTCTATGGCTACACCTTC
CASSFLDRGFYGYTF
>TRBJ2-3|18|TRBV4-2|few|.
TGTGCCAGCAGCAAAGTCGGTTTATGGGGGAGTGGCACAGATACGCAGTATTTT
CASSKVGLWGSGTDTQYF
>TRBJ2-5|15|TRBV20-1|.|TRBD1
TGCAGTGCTAGAGAAGTAGGGACAGGGTCGGAGACCCAGTACTTC
CSAREVGTGSETQYF
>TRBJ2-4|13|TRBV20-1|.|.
TGCAGTGGAGAAGGGGTTGCCAAAAACATTCAGTACTTC
CSGEGVAKNIQYF
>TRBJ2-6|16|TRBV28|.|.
TGTGCCAGTCACAGGTGGGGGGACGCCGGGGCCAACGTCCTGACTTTC
CASHRWGDAGANVLTF
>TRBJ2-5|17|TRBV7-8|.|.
TGTGCCAGCAGCCCAACGACGGACTCTAGAAGACAAGAGACCCAGTACTTC
CASSPTTDSRRQETQYF
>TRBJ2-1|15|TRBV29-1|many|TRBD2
TGCAGCGTTGATCCAATAGCGGGGGGCTCCGATGAGCAGTTCTTC
CSVDPIAGGSDEQFF
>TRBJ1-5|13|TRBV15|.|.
TGTGCCACCAGCAGTTCAACGGACCAGCCCCAGCATTTT
CATSSSTDQPQHF
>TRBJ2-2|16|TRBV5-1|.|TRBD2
TGCGCCAGCAGCTTGACTAGCGGGGTGACCACCGGGGAGCTGTTTTTT
CASSLTSGVTTGELFF
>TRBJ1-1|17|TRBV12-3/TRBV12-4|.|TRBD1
TGTGCCAGCAGGTATCCACAGGGGTCCGGCCGGTTGTCTGGAGCTTTCTTT
CASRYPQGSGRLSGAFF
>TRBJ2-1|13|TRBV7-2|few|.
TGTGCCAGCAGCTTAGACCCAAGTGGTGAGCAGTTCTTC
CASSLDPSGEQFF
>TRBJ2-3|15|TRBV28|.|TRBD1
TGTGCCAGCAGAGGAGACAGGGGGAGCACAGATACGCAGTATTTT
CASRGDRGSTDTQYF
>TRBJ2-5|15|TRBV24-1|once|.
TGTGCCACCAGTGATTTTGTTGGGGGATCCGGTGAGCAGTACTTC
CATSDFVGGSGEQYF
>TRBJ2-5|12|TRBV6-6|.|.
TGTGCCGGCAGCCCTACGGGGGAGACCCAGTACTTC
CAGSPTGETQYF
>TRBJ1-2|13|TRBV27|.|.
TGTGCCAGCAGTTTATTCGTGGGGGATGGCTACACCTTC
CASSLFVGDGYTF
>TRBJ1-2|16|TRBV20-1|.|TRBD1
TGCAGTGCGCGGGTAACAGGGGCCCCGCTAACTGGTGGCTACACCTTC
CSARVTGAPLTGGYTF
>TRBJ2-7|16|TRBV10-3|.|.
TGTGCCATCAGCAGAGGTGGGGGAGGCTCCTACAATGAGCAGTACTTC
CAISRGGGGSYNEQYF
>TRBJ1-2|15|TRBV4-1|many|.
TGCGCCAGCAGCCAAGAGGTGGTTGAGGATTATGGCTACACCTTC
CASSQEVVEDYGYTF
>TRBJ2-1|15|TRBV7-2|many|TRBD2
TGTGCCAGCAGCTTCGGGGGGGCCGGGTACAATGAGCAGTTCTTC
CASSFGGAGYNEQFF
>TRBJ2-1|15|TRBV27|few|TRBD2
TGTGCCAGCAGTTTATCTGGACTAGCGGGGGGCGAGCAGTTCTTC
CASSLSGLAGGEQFF
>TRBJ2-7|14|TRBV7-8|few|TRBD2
TGTGCCAGTGGGCCTAGCGGGAGTTTCGACGAGCAGTACTTC
CASGPSGSFDEQYF
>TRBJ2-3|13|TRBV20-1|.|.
TGCAGTGCTACGGCAGGGGCTCTCGATACGCAGTATTTT
CSATAGALDTQYF